The 10 T cell receptor beta chains presented below share a single source sample, sequenced in a study of T cells after yellow fever vaccination. From the 5' RACE reads, TCRdb called clonotypes with MiXCR, one entry per CDR3 protein. The data show 250,000 to 300,000 distinct CDR3 sequences, with roughly 5% seen just once and more than 3% held by the top ten. Here the sequenced sample was CD4+ T cells sorted from PBMCs, taken on the day of the yellow fever booster vaccination. These receptors originate from a man younger than 35 who received the YFV17D yellow fever vaccine.

This clonotype turned up a few times. This sequence joins TRBV5-1 and TRBJ1-1; tentative D call: TRBD1 (5 bases). The length of the CDR3 is 14 residues. V lost 8 bases and J 0 bases, leaving 14 bases between the germline ends. Per the germline V gene, CDR1 is SGHRS and CDR2 is YFSETQ. CDR3 nucleotides: TGCGCCAGTGCACCCTCGGGGGTGAACACTGAAGCTTTCTTT. Protein: CASAPSGVNTEAFF.

The chain employs TRBV9 and TRBJ2-5; D is ambiguous. The CDR3 has 13 residues. V lost 3 bases, J lost 5 bases, and 11 bases lay in between. The germline V gene encodes CDR1 SGDLS and CDR2 YYNGEE. The chain's CDR3 is CASSATRFETQYF. CDR3 nucleotide sequence: TGTGCCAGCAGCGCCACCAGGTTTGAGACCCAGTACTTC.

In its sample, this clonotype was seen many times. The CDR3 here is CASSYGGANEKLFF. For the CDR3, the DNA is TGTGCCAGCAGTTACGGAGGGGCTAATGAAAAACTGTTTTTT. This chain uses TRBV6-5 with TRBJ1-4; D is possibly TRBD1 (5 bases). CDR3 size: 14 residues. V was pared by 2 bases and J by 3 bases, with 7 bases between. Germline V gene data show CDR1 as MNHEY and CDR2 as SVGAGI.

This clonotype was seen a handful of times. The genes are TRBV11-3 and TRBJ2-2, with D maybe TRBD1 (6 bases). The V and J ends lost 0 bases and 4 bases respectively, with 18 bases between them. The CDR3 loop spans 18 amino acids. Germline V lookup: CDR1 SGHNT, CDR2 YENEEA. In DNA form, the CDR3 reads TGTGCCAGCAGCTTAGAAACAGGGTGGACCTCTTCCACCGGGGAGCTGTTTTTT. It codes for CASSLETGWTSSTGELFF.

The chain carries TRBV18 and TRBJ2-1; 11 nucleotides line up with TRBD2. J lost 5 bases, V lost 5 bases, and 5 bases had no gene match. The CDR3 runs to 15 residues. Germline CDR1 is KGHSH and CDR2 is LQKENI. DNA for the CDR3: TGTGCCAGCTCAAATCGACTAGCGGGGCACAATGAGCAGTTCTTC. Protein product: CASSNRLAGHNEQFF.

This clonotype showed up just a few times. The V and J genes are TRBV29-1 and TRBJ2-6, with a tentative D call TRBD1 (6 bases). The V gene lost 4 bases and the J gene lost 0 bases, with 13 bases spanning the gap. Germline values: CDR1 SQVTM, CDR2 ANQGSEA. This CDR3 spans 16 amino acids. The CDR3 protein is CSVVLGAHSGANVLTF. CDR3 nucleotide sequence: TGCAGCGTTGTTCTGGGGGCCCACTCTGGGGCCAACGTCCTGACTTTC. The full variable domain, rest sourced from reference TRBV29-1 and TRBJ2-6, is SAVISQKPSRDICQRGTSLTIQCQVDSQVTMMFWYRQQPGQSLTLIATANQGSEATYESGFVIDKFPISRPNLTFSTLTVSNMSPEDSSIYLCSVVLGAHSGANVLTFGAGSRLTVL.

CDR3 in amino acids: CASRSTGGTQYF. Here the CDR3 DNA reads TGTGCCAGCCGTAGTACGGGGGGGACCCAGTACTTC. The gene calls are TRBV2 and TRBJ2-5; 7 bases agree with TRBD2. Germline CDR1 reads SNHLY; CDR2 reads FYNNEI. CDR3 length: 12 amino acids. V trimming: 8 bases; J trimming: 7 bases; junction bases outside the gene matches: 7.

This clonotype was recorded once. Since a much larger clone is just one base distant, this may be a read error. This chain uses TRBV5-1 with TRBJ2-3, with D unclear. The CDR3 totals 14 residues. Per germline, CDR1 SGHRS and CDR2 YFSETQ. The CDR3 is CATALAPGTDKQYF. CDR3 nucleotide sequence: TGCGCCACCGCACTCGCTCCGGGCACAGATAAGCAGTATTTT.

This clonotype was counted between two and nine times. V is TRBV10-3 and J is TRBJ1-1, with D uncertain. The CDR3 sequence is 15 residues long. The V end lost 2 bases, the J end lost 7 bases, and 17 bases lay between the germline ends. Per germline, CDR1 ENHRY and CDR2 SYGVKD. CDR3 coding DNA: TGTGCCATCAGTGAGGCTCCACCTAGGAGGGATGAAGCTTTCTTT. As protein: CAISEAPPRRDEAFF.

The rearrangement uses TRBV12-3 or TRBV12-4 and TRBJ1-1; D is unclear. The CDR3 is 13 residues long. V lost 6 bases to trimming and J lost 1 base, with 9 bases between them. The CDR3 sequence is CASSRAANTEAFF. In DNA, the CDR3 is TGTGCCAGCAGCCGGGCCGCGAACACTGAAGCTTTCTTT.